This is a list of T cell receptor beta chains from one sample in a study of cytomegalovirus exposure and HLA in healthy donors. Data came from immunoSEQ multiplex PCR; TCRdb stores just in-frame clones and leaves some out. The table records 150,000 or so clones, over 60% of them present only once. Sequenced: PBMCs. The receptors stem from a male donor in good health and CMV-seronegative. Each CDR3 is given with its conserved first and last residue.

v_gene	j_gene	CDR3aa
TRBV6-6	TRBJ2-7	CASSSNIGGEQYF
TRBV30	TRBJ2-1	CAWSGPTSGRTDEQFF
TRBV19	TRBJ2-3	CASSVTSGGAGAQYF
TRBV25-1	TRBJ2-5	CASSEGGRQETQYF
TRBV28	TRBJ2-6	CASSSLVRESSGANVLTF
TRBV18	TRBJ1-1	CASSPRAPRTNTEAFF
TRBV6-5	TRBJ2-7	CASSYKERQYF
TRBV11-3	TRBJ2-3	CASSSVTDYTDTQYF
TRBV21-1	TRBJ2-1	CASSTPLTGDGPSEQFF
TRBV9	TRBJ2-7	CASSVGLTGSGAVEQYF
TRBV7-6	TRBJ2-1	CASSLAGLAGGPPDNEQFF
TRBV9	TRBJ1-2	CASSQSSGDYGYTF
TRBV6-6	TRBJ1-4	CASSYGGFNEKLFF
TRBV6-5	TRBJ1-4	CASSLKTGSEKLFF
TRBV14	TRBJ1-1	CASSHRTGMKAEAFF
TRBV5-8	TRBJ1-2	CASSPGTGGRPNYGYTF
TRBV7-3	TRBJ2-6	CASSGDRGGSGANVLTF
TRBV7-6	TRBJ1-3	CASSLFREDTIYF
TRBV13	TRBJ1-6	CASSPRGQSPLHF
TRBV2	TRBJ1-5	CASRGGTEYGQPQHF
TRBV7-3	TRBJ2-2	CASSPRDRHTGELFF
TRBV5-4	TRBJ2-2	CASSRLGTGGVGELFF
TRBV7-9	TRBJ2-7	CSSSQPTGGGAYEQYF
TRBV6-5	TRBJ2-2	CASSYSSGAGTGELFF
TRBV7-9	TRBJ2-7	CASSLSLTYEQYF
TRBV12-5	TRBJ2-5	CASGSPFGTGEETQYF
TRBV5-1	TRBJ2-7	CASSLGWGQGNEQYF
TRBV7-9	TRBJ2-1	CASSPKTVWGRVNHEQFF
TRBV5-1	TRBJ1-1	CASRRDNTEAFF
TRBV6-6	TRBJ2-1	CASSYNRVAYNEQFF
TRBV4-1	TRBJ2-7	CASSIDRGFNEQYF
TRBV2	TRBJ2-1	CASSSGGTYNEQFF
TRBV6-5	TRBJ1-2	CASSYQETGGNYGYTF
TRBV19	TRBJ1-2	CASSTDRGGYTF
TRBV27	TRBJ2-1	CASSPVGGRAHNEQFF